Given below is one T cell receptor beta chain in context. This entry comes from a study of T cell repertoires in cytomegalovirus infection. Each CDR3 protein gets one entry after TCRdb re-called the reads with MiXCR. This table holds around 200,000 distinct CDR3 sequences, roughly a sixth found once. Germline CDR1 reads SGHDT; CDR2 reads YYEEEE. This CDR3 is built from 13 residues. Between the trimmed V and J ends, which lost 4 bases and 8 bases, there was a span of 13 bases. This receptor was taken from a human donor in good health (CMV status not recorded). Some clones in this sample may be carry-over from other donors' samples. The chain joins TRBV5-6 to TRBJ2-1; D gene unclear. Material for sequencing was CD8+ T cells from PBMCs. The CDR3 sequence is CASSPTILDEQFF. In DNA form, the CDR3 reads TGTGCCAGCAGCCCGACAATCCTGGATGAGCAGTTCTTC.